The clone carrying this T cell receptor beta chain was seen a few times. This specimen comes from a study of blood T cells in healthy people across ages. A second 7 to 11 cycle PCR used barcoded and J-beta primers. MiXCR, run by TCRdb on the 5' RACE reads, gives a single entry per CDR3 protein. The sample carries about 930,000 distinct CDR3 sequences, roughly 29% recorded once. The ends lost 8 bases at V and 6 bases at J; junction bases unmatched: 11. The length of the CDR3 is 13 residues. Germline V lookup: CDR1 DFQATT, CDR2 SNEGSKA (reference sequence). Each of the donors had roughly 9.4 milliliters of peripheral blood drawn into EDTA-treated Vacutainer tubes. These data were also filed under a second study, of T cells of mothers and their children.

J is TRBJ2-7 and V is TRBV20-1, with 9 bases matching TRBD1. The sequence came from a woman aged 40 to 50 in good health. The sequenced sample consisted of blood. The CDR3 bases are TGCAGTTGGGGGGACAGGGATAATTCCGAGCAGTACTTC. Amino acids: CSWGDRDNSEQYF.